The clone carrying this T cell receptor (beta chain) was detected only a few times. V was shortened by 7 bases and J by 8 bases, with 11 bases between the two germline ends. Looked up from germline, CDR1 is MNHNS and CDR2 is SASEGT. This CDR3 contains 11 residues. PCR primers comprised 60 Vbeta and 13 Jbeta primers. Here immunoSEQ multiplex PCR was the method, and the copy in TCRdb shows in-frame clones only, minus some. In the table there are about 120,000 clones, approximately 15% of which are singletons. These data originate in a study of cytomegalovirus exposure and HLA in healthy donors. The chain links TRBV6-1 to TRBJ1-2; TRBD1 is a possible D gene (5 bases). Input material: PBMCs. This TCR came from a woman aged 18-35 years in good health and CMV-seronegative. The DNA for the CDR3 is TGTGCCAGCAAGCTACAGGAAGGCTACACCTTC. Translation gives CASKLQEGYTF.